The 30 T cell receptor beta chains below come from one sample, sequenced in a study of spatial heterogeneity in lung cancer (dated by TCRdb to the late 2010s). The time point tag for this specimen amounts to: blood at routine non-recurrence follow-up after resection. Libraries were constructed by 5' RACE. These reads were obtained on a NextSeq 500. TCRdb handled the public reads itself, with Q25 trimming in fastp and clone calling in MiXCR, and kept productive beta chains. For every CDR3 protein sequence, its rows merge into one entry that carries the most common genes and DNA. Present in this sample are 45,000 to 50,000 distinct CDR3 sequences, approximately 10% of which were seen just once. Roughly a third of the sample is held by the ten biggest clonotypes. The sequencing used PBMCs, collected at follow-up. These receptor sequences come from a male donor with early-stage non-small cell lung cancer.

In its sample, this clonotype was seen many times. This chain connects TRBV5-4 to TRBJ1-4, with D maybe TRBD1 (6 bases). Germline CDR1 is SGHNT and CDR2 is YYREEE (reference sequence). The CDR3 length is 14 residues. V was shortened by 4 bases and J by 4 bases, with 11 bases between the two germline ends. CDR3 sequence reads: CASSKGTRNEKLFF. The CDR3 DNA sequence: TGTGCCAGCAGCAAGGGGACACGTAATGAAAAACTGTTTTTT.

This clonotype was detected a few times. The chain combines TRBV20-1 with TRBJ2-7; 8 bases align to TRBD1. Germline trimming cut 4 bases from V and 0 bases from J; bases unmatched to any gene: 14. In germline, CDR1 is DFQATT, CDR2 SNEGSKA (reference sequence). The CDR3 length is 17 residues. CDR3: CSAKSGTGLPSSYEQYF. CDR3 DNA: TGCAGTGCTAAATCCGGGACAGGCCTACCGAGCTCCTACGAGCAGTACTTC.

This chain joins TRBV7-9 and TRBJ2-1, with 8 bases matching TRBD1. This CDR3 is 17 amino acids long. In germline, CDR1 is SEHNR, CDR2 FQNEAQ (reference sequence). V was clipped by 1 base and J by 2 bases; unmatched bases: 7. CDR3 in DNA: TGTGCCAGCAGCTTAGTTTCGGGACAGGTAACCTACAATGAGCAGTTCTTC. This sequence encodes CASSLVSGQVTYNEQFF.

This clonotype was recorded many times. The V and J genes are TRBV10-2 and TRBJ1-1; 7 positions agree with TRBD1. The germline V gene encodes CDR1 WSHSY and CDR2 SAAADI. V lost 6 bases and J lost 4; bases outside the gene matches: 5. The CDR3 has 13 amino acids. The CDR3 region is CASSDRVGTEAFF. As DNA, the CDR3 is TGCGCCAGCAGCGACAGGGTCGGCACTGAAGCTTTCTTT.

This clonotype was seen many times. This chain joins TRBV29-1 and TRBJ2-3, with TRBD2 matching over 10 bases. V was pared by 3 bases and J by 6 bases, with 12 bases of the junction left unmatched. CDR3 length: 16 residues. Germline CDR1 SQVTM, CDR2 ANQGSEA. CDR3 DNA: TGCAGCGTTGATCCTACTAGGAGCGGGAGGGGTGATACGCAGTATTTT. Translating it yields CSVDPTRSGRGDTQYF.

Comment on this clonotype: Sequence at one end of the junction differs from germline and may be a read error. The chain uses TRBV5-1 and TRBJ2-7; 8 bases fit TRBD1. The CDR3 is 14 residues long. Germline assignment: CDR1 SGHRS and CDR2 YFSETQ. CDR3 in amino acids: CASSRQTGVYEQYF. The CDR3 DNA sequence: TGTGCCAGCAGCAGACAGACAGGGGTCTACGAGCAGTACTTC.

The rearrangement joins TRBV29-1 to TRBJ1-6; no definite D call. Germline V gene lookup returns CDR1 SQVTM and CDR2 ANQGSEA. The ends were cut back, 0 bases at V and 5 bases at J, with 11 bases in the middle. The CDR3 contains 15 residues. The CDR3 DNA sequence: TGCAGCGTTGAAGATCGCGGACTGAATAATTCACCCCTCCACTTT. This translates into CSVEDRGLNNSPLHF.

This clonotype has a handful of counts. The rearrangement uses TRBV29-1 and TRBJ2-5; TRBD2 might be the D (6 bases). Trimming took off 7 bases at V and 2 bases at J, with 17 bases between the two ends. Germline V CDR1 and CDR2: SQVTM, ANQGSEA. This CDR3 contains 14 residues. DNA of the CDR3: TGCAGCGCACGGGGAGCTAGCGCACAAGAGACCCAGTACTTC. As protein: CSARGASAQETQYF.

About this clonotype: One junction end does not reproduce the germline sequence, and a read error may be involved. The chain has TRBV5-5 and TRBJ2-5; D unclear. The germline V gene encodes CDR1 SGHKS and CDR2 YYEKEE (reference sequence). The CDR3 is 12 residues long. In nucleotides, the CDR3 is TGTGCCAGCAGCTTGGCCTCGACCGAAAGGGACTTC. Residues: CASSLASTERDF.

This clonotype came up a few times. The V gene is TRBV5-6, the J gene TRBJ2-7; D not resolved. V was clipped by 3 bases and J by 1 base, with 8 bases between them. The CDR3 length is 13 residues. CDR1 SGHDT and CDR2 YYEEEE come from the germline V gene. In DNA form, the CDR3 reads TGTGCCAGCAGCTGGTTCCCTTCCTACGAGCAGTACTTC. As protein: CASSWFPSYEQYF.

This clonotype was counted at least ten times. The rearrangement joins TRBV5-4 to TRBJ2-5; tentatively, D is TRBD2 (6 bases). The CDR3 spans 13 residues. The germline V gene has CDR1 SGHNT and CDR2 YYREEE (reference sequence). The V and J ends lost 3 bases and 4 bases respectively, with 10 bases between them. Here the CDR3 reads CASSWGVAETQYF. DNA of the CDR3: TGTGCCAGCAGCTGGGGGGTTGCAGAGACCCAGTACTTC.

This clonotype has a count of ten or more. In DNA, the CDR3 is TGTGCCAGCAGTTTCCGGGGACAGAGGAATCAGCCCCAGCATTTT. This codes for CASSFRGQRNQPQHF. The chain is built from TRBV12-3 or TRBV12-4 and TRBJ1-5; TRBD1 agrees at 7 bases. The J segment lost 4 bases and the V segment lost 3 bases, leaving 6 bases of the junction unmatched. CDR3 length: 15 amino acids.

This clonotype has at least ten counts. The chain is built from TRBV12-3 or TRBV12-4 and TRBJ2-1, with 9 bases that match TRBD1. The CDR3 covers 14 residues. V dropped 6 bases and J dropped 9; count of bases not matched to a gene: 9. The CDR3 region has the DNA TGTGCCAGCAGCCTCCGGGACAGGGCCACTGAGCAGTTCTTC. Translating it yields CASSLRDRATEQFF.

The V and J genes are TRBV7-2 and TRBJ1-1, with 9 bases aligning to TRBD1. The CDR3 has 15 amino acids. Germline V gene sequence: CDR1 SGHTA, CDR2 FQGNSA. With 1 base clipped from V and 9 bases from J, the junction kept 9 bases outside the gene matches. Here the CDR3 reads CASSLGAGTGSKAFF. The DNA of the CDR3 is TGTGCCAGCAGCTTAGGAGCCGGGACAGGGAGTAAAGCTTTCTTT.

This clonotype was detected many times. The V and J genes are TRBV30 and TRBJ1-1, with D hard to call. Deletions cut 2 bases from V and 2 bases from J, with 9 bases between. Germline loops: CDR1 GTSNPN, CDR2 SVGIG (reference sequence). This CDR3 is 13 amino acids long. CDR3 loop: CAWSSHPNTEAFF. CDR3 sequence (DNA): TGTGCCTGGAGTAGCCACCCAAACACTGAAGCTTTCTTT.

Concerning this clonotype: This sequence may be a read error, since a much larger clone differs from it by one base. This rearrangement joins TRBV18 to TRBJ1-1, with D perhaps matching TRBD1 (5 bases). This CDR3 region has 15 residues. Per germline, CDR1 KGHSH and CDR2 LQKENI. CDR3 sequence: CVSSPRGRPNTEAFF. The CDR3 bases are TGTGTCAGCTCACCGAGGGGACGGCCGAACACTGAAGCTTTCTTT.

This clonotype was found many times. The chain couples TRBV9 to TRBJ2-2; 8 bases fit TRBD2. The V gene's germline CDR1 is SGDLS and CDR2 YYNGEE. The junction had 5 bases not matched to a gene; V was cut back by 2 bases and J by 5 bases. The CDR3 is 15 residues long. Here the CDR3 DNA reads TGTGCCAGCAGCGTCGGGACTAGAGTTACCGGGGAGCTGTTTTTT. The encoded protein is CASSVGTRVTGELFF.

V usage is TRBV20-1 and J usage is TRBJ1-6, with D maybe TRBD1 (6 bases). The germline V and J ends were trimmed by 0 bases and 3 bases, with 9 bases remaining between them. Germline CDR1 reads DFQATT; CDR2 reads SNEGSKA (reference sequence). The CDR3 sequence is 15 residues long. The CDR3 DNA is TGCAGTGCTAGAGAACAGGGTTACTATAATTCACCCCTCCACTTT. It specifies CSAREQGYYNSPLHF.

The chain joins TRBV20-1 to TRBJ1-1; tentatively, D is TRBD1 (6 bases). The CDR3 totals 16 residues. V gave up 6 bases and J gave up 5 bases, with 25 bases separating them. Germline CDR1 is DFQATT and CDR2 is SNEGSKA (reference sequence). The CDR3 DNA follows: TGCAGTGCCCAACGGAGCCTCCGACAGGTTTTTACTGAAGCTTTCTTT. Encoded protein: CSAQRSLRQVFTEAFF.

This clonotype was observed at least ten times. V is TRBV5-4 and J is TRBJ2-7; D is perhaps TRBD2 (5 bases). Trimming shortened V by 4 bases and J by 2 bases, and 13 bases separated the two germline ends. Germline lookup yields CDR1 SGHNT and CDR2 YYREEE (reference sequence). The CDR3 totals 14 residues. The CDR3 region has the DNA TGTGCCAGCAGCGGAGGTGGGAGCCCCTACGAGCAGTACTTC. Its translation: CASSGGGSPYEQYF.

This clonotype came up many times. The rearrangement uses TRBV12-3 or TRBV12-4 and TRBJ2-3; TRBD2 is a possible D gene (5 bases). Trimming took 7 bases from V and 5 from J, leaving 16 bases between them. The CDR3 spans 14 residues. CDR3 sequence reads: CASTVASSQDTQYF. CDR3 nucleotides: TGTGCCAGCACAGTAGCGTCCTCCCAAGATACGCAGTATTTT.

Comments on this clonotype: The junction departs from the called germline gene at one end, perhaps through a read error. The V call is TRBV27, the J call TRBJ2-3, with unresolved D. The germline V gene has CDR1 MNHEY and CDR2 SMNVEV (reference sequence). This CDR3 region has 11 residues. In DNA form, the CDR3 reads TGTGCCAGCGGTTTAGGGGATACGCAGTATTTT. Protein: CASGLGDTQYF.

The V gene is TRBV7-8, the J gene TRBJ2-3; 10 nucleotides match TRBD2. The CDR3 is made up of 17 amino acids. The germline CDR1 and CDR2 sequences are SGHVS and FQNEAQ. V lost 5 bases, J lost 2 bases, and 10 bases stayed unmatched. CDR3 sequence: CASSTYRTSGYTDTQYF. CDR3 sequence (DNA): TGTGCCAGCAGCACGTACCGGACTAGCGGCTACACAGATACGCAGTATTTT.

This clonotype was seen a handful of times. This chain connects TRBV6-2 or TRBV6-3 to TRBJ1-1; TRBD1 matches at 9 bases. This CDR3 is built from 16 residues. After removal of 4 bases from V and 7 bases from J, the junction contained 13 bases not matched to a gene. CDR1 is MNHEY, CDR2 SVGEGT, per germline. Here the CDR3 reads CASSSIPGTGLREAFF. The CDR3 bases are TGTGCCAGCAGTTCTATCCCCGGGACAGGGCTCCGTGAAGCTTTCTTT.

This clonotype was seen repeatedly, ten times or more. The rearrangement joins TRBV7-9 to TRBJ2-7, with D perhaps TRBD1 (6 bases). With 4 bases removed from V and 5 bases from J, the gap between germline ends came to 15 bases. This CDR3 has 14 amino acids. From germline, CDR1 is SEHNR and CDR2 FQNEAQ (reference sequence). The CDR3 DNA sequence: TGTGCCAGCAGCTCTTCCAGGGGAAGCGACGAGCAGTACTTC. It codes for CASSSSRGSDEQYF.

The V call is TRBV11-2, the J call TRBJ2-2, with 7 bases matching TRBD2. Germline V gives CDR1 SGHAT, CDR2 FQNNGV. Unmatched junction bases numbered 7, after V lost 5 bases and J lost 1 base. This CDR3 contains 16 residues. CDR3 DNA: TGTGCCAGCAGCACGCCGGGACTAATGAACACCGGGGAGCTGTTTTTT. Amino acid sequence: CASSTPGLMNTGELFF.

Points on this clonotype: A much bigger clone sits one base away, suggesting this may be a read error. This chain connects TRBV30 to TRBJ1-1; TRBD1 might be the D (6 bases). This CDR3 comprises 14 residues. V lost 2 bases to trimming and J lost 3 bases, with 13 bases between them. The germline gives CDR1 GTSNPN, CDR2 SVGIG (reference sequence). CDR3 coding DNA: TGTGCCTGGAGTCCCGGACAGCTGGACACTGAAGCTTTCTTT. Protein: CAWSPGQLDTEAFF.

This clonotype showed up many times. The rearrangement uses TRBV27 and TRBJ1-2, with D maybe TRBD1 (5 bases). V lost 7 bases, J lost 1 base, and 10 bases lay in between. Germline CDR1 and CDR2: MNHEY and SMNVEV (reference sequence). This CDR3 contains 13 residues. In nucleotides, the CDR3 is TGTGCCAGCAAACCGGACAATAACTATGGCTACACCTTC. Protein product: CASKPDNNYGYTF.

This clonotype was counted many times. The V and J genes are TRBV5-1 and TRBJ2-2; 8 nucleotides match TRBD1. This CDR3 has 15 amino acids. Germline V gene lookup returns CDR1 SGHRS and CDR2 YFSETQ. The V segment lost 3 bases and the J segment 0 bases; nucleotides outside the gene matches: 1. The CDR3 DNA sequence: TGCGCCAGCAGCTCGGACAGGGCGAACACCGGGGAGCTGTTTTTT. Encoded protein: CASSSDRANTGELFF. Looking up the rest from reference TRBV5-1 and TRBJ2-2 gives the full variable domain: KAGVTQTPRYLIKTRGQQVTLSCSPISGHRSVSWYQQTPGQGLQFLFEYFSETQRNKGNFPGRFSGRQFSNSRSEMNVSTLELGDSALYLCASSSDRANTGELFFGEGSRLTVL.

The sample holds many counts of this clonotype. V usage is TRBV10-3 and J usage is TRBJ1-1; tentative D call: TRBD1 (6 bases). CDR1 is ENHRY, CDR2 SYGVKD, per germline. V was clipped by 0 bases and J by 0 bases, with 8 bases between them. CDR3 length: 15 amino acids. As DNA, the CDR3 is TGTGCCATCAGTGAGTCGCCAGGGGTGAACACTGAAGCTTTCTTT. This codes for CAISESPGVNTEAFF.